This TCR beta chain was documented in a study of vaccination and CD4 T cells after COVID-19. Study in general: PCR on nasal swabs identified SARS-CoV-2 in convalescent patients, of whom several were mild and one severe. Findings and limits, study-wide: A comparatively limited set of convalescent patients was examined, with no early post-infection timepoints.

Cultured CD4+ T cell DNA underwent sequencing with the Oncomine TCR Beta short-read assay. TCRdb itself ran the PCR reads through MiXCR, one entry per CDR3 protein. The sample holds approximately 11,000 distinct CDR3 sequences, less than 35% seen once. Documented treatment: roughly ten-day PBMC culture with coronavirus spike peptide pools or control peptides (ViraFEST assay). Turning to this clonotype: The target antigen is unknown.

Deletions cut 8 bases from V and 8 bases from J, with 14 bases between. From germline, CDR1 is MNHEY and CDR2 SMNVEV (reference sequence). The CDR3 has 12 residues. The sample consisted of cultured CD4+ T cells from blood. This rearrangement joins TRBV27 to TRBJ2-3; possibly TRBD2 for D (5 bases). The clonotype originates from a human donor with COVID-19. The CDR3 DNA is TGTGCCAGCCGTTCGAGCGGAGGTACGCAGTATTTT. As protein: CASRSSGGTQYF.